This section outlines one T cell receptor beta chain sequence together with its context. The target of this receptor is not known. Nothing much larger sits one base from this clone, and base qualities are not available. The data belong to a study of T cell responses to AZD1222 COVID-19 vaccine (dated by TCRdb to the early 2020s). Concerning the study at large: AZD1222 recipients whose second dose came at about 4 weeks and those whose second dose came at about 12 weeks were combined into one group, since spike-specific TCR depth and breadth did not differ between the two schedules. A total of about 230 trial participants underwent TCR sequencing, of whom around 200 received two doses of AZD1222 and around 26 received two doses of the MenACWY control vaccine. Trial participants were enrolled by age into subgroups of 18-55, 56-69 and 70-plus years, and roughly 160, 29 and 62 TCR-sequenced participants, respectively, were included in these subgroups. Beyond this particular receptor, the publication reports: Conclusions about previously exposed vaccinees are limited, since just a handful of AZD1222 recipients were seropositive for SARS-CoV-2 at baseline. No day 14 peak-response samples were available, so repertoires were characterized only after the peak T cell response. The vaccine-associated CD4 TCRs covered the entire spike protein, and the dominant responses fell in regions 160-218 and 743-854. After two AZD1222 doses, spike-specific TCR breadth and depth were significantly higher than at day 0 and than in MenACWY recipients. The 56-69-year group was small, and its depth increase did not reach significance, likely because of low power. Nearly half of unique spike-specific TCRs reportedly recognized epitopes outside regions mutated in the B.1.351 and B.1.1.7 variants. Participants were mostly white British and included more females than males, and it was suggested by the authors that clonal diversity may have been underestimated.

According to the study, the label for this sample's time point signals: baseline before first vaccination. Vaccinee samples came from UK trials COV001 and COV002, including a single-blind randomized controlled phase 2/3 trial of AZD1222 (ChAdOx1 nCoV-19) in healthy adults. For TCRbeta chain sequencing, PBMC samples were collected from trial participants at day 0 and at day 28 after the second dose. The CDR3 regions of human TCRbeta chains were analyzed by immunosequencing. The original pipeline was this. Repertoire TCRs were matched against a reference library of SARS-CoV-2-specific TCRs generated with the MIRA antigen-specificity platform. Breadth meant the fraction of unique TCRs that were SARS-CoV-2-associated, whereas depth meant the fraction of total T cells that were SARS-CoV-2-associated. Using the MIRA data, each spike-specific TCR was mapped to the spike region that the TCR reacts to and placed in a CD4 or CD8 class. Log10-transformed breadth and depth values were compared by one-way ANOVA with Sidak's multiple comparisons tests. Held by TCRdb, this immuneACCESS table contains in-frame sequences only and omits some clones. Under half of the omission traces to an unresolved V gene where checked; the cause of the rest is unknown. Clone size and the V and J calls come from that table; the DNA yielded D and trimming. The sample yields about 170,000 clones; approximately 92% were counted once. The top ten constitute roughly 1.5% of the sample.

This specimen consisted of peripheral blood, obtained on day 0 of AZD1222 vaccination. The receptor's source is an adult in good health.

The CDR3 region: CASRQGGAISYEQYF. DNA sequence: TGTGCCAGCAGGCAGGGGGGGGCAATTTCCTACGAGCAGTACTTC. The V and J genes are TRBV27 and TRBJ2-7; the D call is possibly TRBD1 or TRBD2, each sharing 7 bases. The germline ends are 16 bases apart after V is trimmed by 6 bases and J by 1 base. The cysteine opens and the phenylalanine closes a CDR3 of 15 amino acids. Just the 45-base CDR3 DNA is kept, in frame starting at base 1. CDR1 and CDR2 (MNHEY, SMNVEV) derive from the germline V gene (reference sequence).